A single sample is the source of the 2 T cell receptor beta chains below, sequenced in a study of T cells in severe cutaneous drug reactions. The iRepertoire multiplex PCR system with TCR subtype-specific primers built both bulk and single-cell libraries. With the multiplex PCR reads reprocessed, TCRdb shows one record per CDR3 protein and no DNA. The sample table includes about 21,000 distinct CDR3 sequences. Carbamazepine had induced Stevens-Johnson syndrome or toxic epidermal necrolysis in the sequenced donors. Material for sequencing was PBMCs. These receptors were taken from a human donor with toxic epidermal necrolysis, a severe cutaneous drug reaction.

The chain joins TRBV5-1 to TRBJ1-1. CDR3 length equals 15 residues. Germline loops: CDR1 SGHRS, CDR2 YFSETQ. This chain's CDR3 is CASSGRGPYNTEAFF.

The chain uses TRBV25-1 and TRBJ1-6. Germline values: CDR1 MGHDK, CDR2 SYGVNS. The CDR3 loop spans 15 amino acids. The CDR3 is CASSDGRGENSPLHF.